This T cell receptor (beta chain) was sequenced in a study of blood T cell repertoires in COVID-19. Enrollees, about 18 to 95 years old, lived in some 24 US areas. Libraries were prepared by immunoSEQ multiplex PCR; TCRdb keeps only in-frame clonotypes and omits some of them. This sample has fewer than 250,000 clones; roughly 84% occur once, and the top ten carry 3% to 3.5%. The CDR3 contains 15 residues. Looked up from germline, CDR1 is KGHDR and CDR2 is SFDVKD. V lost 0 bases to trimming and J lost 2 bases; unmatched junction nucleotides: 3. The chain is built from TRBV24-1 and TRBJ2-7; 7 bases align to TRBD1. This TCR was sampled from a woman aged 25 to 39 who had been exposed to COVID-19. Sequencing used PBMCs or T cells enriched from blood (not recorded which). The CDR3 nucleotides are TGTGCCACCAGTGATTTGGGGGACAGCCCCTACGAGCAGTACTTC. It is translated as CATSDLGDSPYEQYF.